These 18 T cell receptor beta chains came from one sample sequenced in a study of T cell repertoires in cytomegalovirus infection. Via MiXCR, TCRdb re-called the reads, giving one row per CDR3 protein. The sample holds around 740,000 distinct CDR3 sequences; 35% are singletons and the top ten take under 3%. Material: PBMCs. Every receptor here comes from a human donor in good health (CMV status not recorded). Some clones in this sample may be carry-over from other donors' samples.

This clonotype was found a few times. The chain employs TRBV28 and TRBJ2-7, with TRBD1 matching 7 bases. In germline, CDR1 is MDHEN, CDR2 SYDVKM. The CDR3 loop spans 15 amino acids. J gave up 2 bases and V 6 bases, and 10 bases lay outside the gene matches. DNA of the CDR3: TGTGCCAGCAGGATGACAGGGTTTAAAACCTACGAGCAGTACTTC. Residues: CASRMTGFKTYEQYF.

There are a few counts of this clonotype. J is TRBJ2-7 and V is TRBV20-1, with D possibly TRBD1 on 6 matching bases. CDR3 length equals 13 residues. Germline V CDR1 and CDR2: DFQATT, SNEGSKA (reference sequence). The V end lost 6 bases, the J end lost 3 bases, and 15 bases lay between the germline ends. CDR3 in amino acids: CSAMSATGYEQYF. As DNA, the CDR3 is TGCAGTGCCATGTCCGCGACAGGCTACGAGCAGTACTTC.

On this clonotype itself: The junction shows a germline mismatch at one end, possibly a read error. CDR3: CATKDRLGYSF. DNA of the CDR3: TGTGCCACCAAAGATCGGCTCGGCTACAGCTTC. This chain uses TRBV28 with TRBJ1-2; D gene uncertain. This CDR3 spans 11 amino acids. Germline CDR1 and CDR2: MDHEN and SYDVKM.

This clonotype came up many times. The genes are TRBV28 and TRBJ2-1; TRBD1 is a possible D gene (6 bases). Germline V gives CDR1 MDHEN, CDR2 SYDVKM. This CDR3 has 14 residues. Trimming removed 6 bases from V and 9 bases from J, with 18 bases in between. The CDR3: CASSGQSGAGEQFF. CDR3 bases: TGTGCCAGCAGCGGACAGTCAGGGGCCGGTGAGCAGTTCTTC.

V is TRBV9 and J is TRBJ2-1; 9 nucleotides line up with TRBD2. With 0 bases clipped from V and 10 bases from J, the junction kept 8 bases outside the gene matches. There are 15 residues in the CDR3. Germline V gives CDR1 SGDLS, CDR2 YYNGEE. The CDR3 reads CASSVGDSGSLEQFF. The CDR3 coding sequence is TGTGCCAGCAGCGTAGGGGATAGCGGGAGTTTGGAGCAGTTCTTC.

The V and J genes are TRBV7-2 and TRBJ1-2; possibly TRBD1 for D (5 bases). Germline V CDR1 and CDR2: SGHTA, FQGNSA. V gave up 5 bases and J gave up 1 base, with 17 bases separating them. The CDR3 totals 16 residues. The CDR3 DNA reads TGTGCCAGCAGCCTCACGGGACGGACTAATAACTATGGCTACACCTTC. Residues: CASSLTGRTNNYGYTF.

About this clonotype: The germline gene is not matched at one end of the junction; a read error may be the cause. The chain links TRBV27 to TRBJ2-7; D gene unclear. Germline-derived CDR1 and CDR2 are MNHEY and SMNVEV (reference sequence). The CDR3 length is 13 residues. This CDR3 is CTSSLSSSYEQYF. The CDR3 DNA sequence: TGTACCAGCAGTTTGAGCAGTTCCTACGAGCAGTACTTC.

Comments on this clonotype: Sequence at one end of the junction differs from germline and may be a read error. The chain uses TRBV5-4 and TRBJ1-1; possibly TRBD1 for D (6 bases). This CDR3 is 18 amino acids long. Germline V lookup: CDR1 SGHNT, CDR2 YYREEE (reference sequence). CDR3 in amino acids: CASSLRPQGPSMNTEAFF. The DNA of the CDR3 is TGTGCCAGCAGCCTCCGACCACAGGGCCCCTCGATGAACACTGAAGCGTTCTTT. Together with reference TRBV5-4 and TRBJ1-1, the CDR3 gives the full variable domain: ETGVTQSPTHLIKTRGQQVTLRCSSQSGHNTVSWYQQALGQGPQFIFQYYREEENGRGNFPPRFSGLQFPNYSSELNVNALELDDSALYLCASSLRPQGPSMNTEAFFGQGTRLTVV.

The J gene is TRBJ2-5, the V gene TRBV7-2; D perhaps matches TRBD1 (6 bases). Trimming stripped 3 bases from V and 3 bases from J, with 20 bases between. The germline V gene has CDR1 SGHTA and CDR2 FQGNSA. This CDR3 region has 17 residues. The DNA of the CDR3 is TGTGCCAGCAGCTTCCCGCCCTACTACAGGGTTGAAGAGACCCAGTACTTC. Its protein is CASSFPPYYRVEETQYF. Together with reference TRBV7-2 and TRBJ2-5, the CDR3 gives the full variable domain: GAGVSQSPSNKVTEKGKDVELRCDPISGHTALYWYRQSLGQGLEFLIYFQGNSAPDKSGLPSDRFSAERTGGSVSTLTIQRTQQEDSAVYLCASSFPPYYRVEETQYFGPGTRLLVL.

This clonotype was observed a handful of times. The CDR3 loop reads CASNIQGMGYEQYF. The CDR3 bases are TGTGCCAGCAACATACAGGGGATGGGGTACGAGCAGTACTTC. The chain is built from TRBV28 and TRBJ2-7; TRBD1 matches at 7 bases. With V trimmed by 7 bases and J by 4 bases, 10 bases remained unmatched. This CDR3 contains 14 residues. Germline CDR1 is MDHEN and CDR2 is SYDVKM. The variable domain in full, completed from reference TRBV28 and TRBJ2-7, reads DVKVTQSSRYLVKRTGEKVFLECVQDMDHENMFWYRQDPGLGLRLIYFSYDVKMKEKGDIPEGYSVSREKKERFSLILESASTNQTSMYLCASNIQGMGYEQYFGPGTRLTVT.

The V and J genes are TRBV7-3 and TRBJ2-5; D remains unclear. V lost 4 bases and J 11 bases, leaving 17 bases between the germline ends. The CDR3 is 13 residues long. Germline CDR1 reads SGHTA; CDR2 reads FQGTGA. CDR3 in DNA: TGTGCCAGCAGCTCCGTTCGGTGGACGCCACAGTACTTC. It yields the protein CASSSVRWTPQYF.

This clonotype has more than one count but fewer than ten. Written as DNA, the CDR3 is TGTGCCAGCAGTTTACTCACAACAGGGGTCTATGGCTACACCTTC. Protein sequence: CASSLLTTGVYGYTF. The rearrangement joins TRBV28 to TRBJ1-2; TRBD1 agrees at 7 bases. CDR3 length: 15 amino acids. Trimming cost V 2 bases and J 4 bases; bases outside gene matches: 7. Germline CDR1 is MDHEN and CDR2 is SYDVKM.

The rearrangement joins TRBV5-4 to TRBJ2-3; D remains unclear. Trimming removed 4 bases from V and 2 bases from J, with 5 bases in between. Germline-derived CDR1 and CDR2 are SGHNT and YYREEE (reference sequence). The CDR3 has 12 amino acids. For the CDR3, the DNA is TGTGCCAGCAGCGGTGACACAGATACGCAGTATTTT. Translating it yields CASSGDTDTQYF.

J is TRBJ1-6 and V is TRBV27; D uncertain. Trimming took off 0 bases at V and 0 bases at J, with 9 bases between the two ends. CDR3 length: 17 residues. The germline V gene has CDR1 MNHEY and CDR2 SMNVEV (reference sequence). CDR3 coding DNA: TGTGCCAGCAGTTTATCCTCGGGGAGCTCCTATAATTCACCCCTCCACTTT. This encodes CASSLSSGSSYNSPLHF.

This clonotype was seen many times. The chain is built from TRBV7-2 and TRBJ2-7; D assignment may be TRBD1 or TRBD2 (6 bases each). With 0 bases removed from V and 0 bases from J, the gap between germline ends came to 15 bases. In germline, CDR1 is SGHTA, CDR2 FQGNSA. The CDR3 spans 17 residues. The CDR3 protein is CASSLAFSGALSYEQYF. The CDR3 nucleotides read TGTGCCAGCAGCTTAGCTTTCTCGGGGGCCCTCTCCTACGAGCAGTACTTC.

The chain uses TRBV28 and TRBJ2-5; D may be TRBD2 (5 bases). Germline V gene data show CDR1 as MDHEN and CDR2 as SYDVKM. The V end lost 4 bases, the J end lost 1 base, and 13 bases lay between the germline ends. There are 15 residues in the CDR3. CDR3 protein: CASSSRERIQETQYF. The CDR3 DNA reads as TGTGCCAGCAGTTCAAGGGAGCGTATCCAAGAGACCCAGTACTTC.

This sequence joins TRBV7-8 and TRBJ2-3; 11 bases fit TRBD2. The CDR3 loop spans 16 amino acids. CDR1 is SGHVS, CDR2 FQNEAQ, per germline. V lost 1 base, J lost 4 bases, and 4 bases stayed unmatched. The CDR3, as DNA: TGTGCCAGCAGCTTAGGTGCACTAGCGGGGGCAGATACGCAGTATTTT. This codes for CASSLGALAGADTQYF.

The gene calls are TRBV7-9 and TRBJ1-3; D is ambiguous. Trimming removed 3 bases from V and 9 bases from J, with 12 bases in between. This CDR3 has 13 amino acids. Germline CDR1 SEHNR, CDR2 FQNEAQ (reference sequence). The CDR3 nucleotides read TGTGCCAGCAGCTTTAGTGCGGTGGGCACCATATATTTT. Its protein is CASSFSAVGTIYF.